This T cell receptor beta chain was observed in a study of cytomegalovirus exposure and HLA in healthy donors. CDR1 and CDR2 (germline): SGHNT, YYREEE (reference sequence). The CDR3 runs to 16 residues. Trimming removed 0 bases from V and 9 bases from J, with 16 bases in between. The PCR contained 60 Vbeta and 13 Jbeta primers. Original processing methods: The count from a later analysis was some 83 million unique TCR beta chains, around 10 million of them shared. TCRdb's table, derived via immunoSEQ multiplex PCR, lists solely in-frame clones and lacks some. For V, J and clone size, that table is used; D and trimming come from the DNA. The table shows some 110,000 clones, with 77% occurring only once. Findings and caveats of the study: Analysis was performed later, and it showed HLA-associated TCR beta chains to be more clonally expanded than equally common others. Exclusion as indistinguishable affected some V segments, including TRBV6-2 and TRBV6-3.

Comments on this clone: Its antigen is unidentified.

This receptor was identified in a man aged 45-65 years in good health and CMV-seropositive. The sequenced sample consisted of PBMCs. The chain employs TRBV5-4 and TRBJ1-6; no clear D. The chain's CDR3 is CASSLGGFRGGSPLHF. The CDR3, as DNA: TGTGCCAGCAGCTTGGGAGGGTTCCGAGGAGGTTCACCCCTCCACTTT. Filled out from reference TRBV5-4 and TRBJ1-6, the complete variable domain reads ETGVTQSPTHLIKTRGQQVTLRCSSQSGHNTVSWYQQALGQGPQFIFQYYREEENGRGNFPPRFSGLQFPNYSSELNVNALELDDSALYLCASSLGGFRGGSPLHFGNGTRLTVT.